What follows describes a single T cell receptor beta chain. Trimming removed 0 bases from V and 1 base from J, with 10 bases in between. CDR1 is SGHRS, CDR2 YFSETQ, per germline. CDR3 length equals 15 residues. The data belong to a study of blood T cell repertoires in COVID-19. Study-level information: The samples span acute and convalescent COVID-19 from the United States, Italy and Spain.

In the source study's methods: From reference gene primer amplification, estimates of nucleated cell counts were derived. Some clones are missing from TCRdb's copy, which holds only in-frame ones; the method was immunoSEQ multiplex PCR. The V and J calls and clone size come from that table; D and trimming were worked out from the DNA. The sample contains more than 85,000 clones, roughly 84% of which appear only once. The rearrangement links TRBV5-1 to TRBJ1-1; perhaps TRBD1 as D (5 bases). The clonotype originates from a woman aged 50 to 65 with acute or convalescent COVID-19. The sample consisted of peripheral blood. The CDR3 DNA reads as TGCGCCAGCAGCTTGGGGGGCCGGCCGAACACTGAAGCTTTCTTT. It codes for CASSLGGRPNTEAFF.